These 2 T cell receptor beta chains share one sample of origin, sequenced in a study of blood T cell repertoires in COVID-19. Sequenced by immunoSEQ multiplex PCR; TCRdb stores in-frame clones only, minus some. The sample lists 80,000 to 95,000 clones; about 89% were seen once. The sequenced sample consisted of peripheral blood. Receptors were obtained from a human donor with active COVID-19. The donor label of this sample is uncertain.

The chain employs TRBV5-1 and TRBJ2-1, with 9 nucleotides matching TRBD2. Germline V gene data show CDR1 as SGHRS and CDR2 as YFSETQ. Trimming cost V 0 bases and J 8 bases; bases outside gene matches: 6. The CDR3 runs 15 residues. CDR3 residues: CASSLETSGGDEQFF. For the CDR3, the DNA is TGCGCCAGCAGCTTGGAGACTAGCGGCGGGGATGAGCAGTTCTTC.

The chain couples TRBV7-8 to TRBJ2-1, with 10 bases fitting TRBD2. The length of the CDR3 is 16 residues. V trimming: 2 bases; J trimming: 8 bases; junction bases outside the gene matches: 9. The germline CDR1 and CDR2 sequences are SGHVS and FQNEAQ. The CDR3 DNA sequence: TGTGCCAGCAGCTTACAGTTAAGACTAGCGGGTGATGAGCAGTTCTTC. Protein: CASSLQLRLAGDEQFF.